This TCR beta chain was obtained from a study of T-cell memory formation after mild COVID-19. Study-wide background: Clusters were largely donor specific. Study-wide results and caveats: Contracting CD8+ clones were enriched in EMRA, CD4+ mainly in CM and EM.

5'RACE with constant-segment primers built TCRalpha and TCRbeta cDNA libraries with UMIs. TCRdb re-analysed the 5' RACE reads in MiXCR, keeping a single row per CDR3 protein. The repertoire holds roughly 610,000 distinct CDR3 sequences, with around 16% as singletons. Germline trimming cut 1 base from V and 0 bases from J; bases unmatched to any gene: 12. The CDR3 loop spans 19 amino acids. The germline V gene has CDR1 SQVTM and CDR2 ANQGSEA. Remarks on this clonotype: Its antigen is as yet unknown.

This clonotype originated in an adult woman who had mild COVID-19 (a few samples of this study predate the infection). Cell type and time point are not known. V and J are TRBV29-1 and TRBJ2-2; TRBD1 agrees at 9 bases. The sequenced material came from PBMCs or a T cell subset sorted from them (not recorded which). The CDR3 protein is CSVEAGDRVRNANTGELFF. The CDR3 nucleotides are TGCAGCGTTGAAGCGGGGGACAGGGTACGAAACGCGAACACCGGGGAGCTGTTTTTT.